The entry below gives a single T cell receptor beta chain sequence along with its context. What it binds is not known. This sample was taken from a study of beta chain features in type 1 diabetes. Study-wide findings and caveats: cDNA-based reads could over-represent cells with high TCR expression. Significant though moderate, a shortening of TCRB CDR3s appeared in all four CD4+ subsets of Type 1 diabetes patients. VDJ junctions sequenced from type 1 diabetes patients showed fewer insertions and more deletions.

Expressed TCRB transcripts were sequenced after all isolated RNA was converted to cDNA. Clones were sequenced by immunoSEQ multiplex PCR, and TCRdb holds only the in-frame ones, with some missing. The sample records about 42,000 clones, 50% being singletons. With 2 bases clipped from V and 7 bases from J, the junction kept 10 bases outside the gene matches. The germline V gene has CDR1 GTSNPN and CDR2 SVGIG (reference sequence). This CDR3 region has 15 residues. The sequencing sample was made of stem cell memory CD4+ T cells from blood. This chain joins TRBV30 and TRBJ2-2, with TRBD2 matching over 7 bases. The receptor comes from a woman in her 30s in good health. DNA of the CDR3: TGTGCCTGGAGTTCAGGACCGGGCGGGGGCGGGGAGCTGTTTTTT. Translated, it gives CAWSSGPGGGGELFF. The whole variable domain, filled in from reference TRBV30 and TRBJ2-2, reads SQTIHQWPATLVQPVGSPLSLECTVEGTSNPNLYWYRQAAGRGLQLLFYSVGIGQISSEVPQNLSASRPQDRQFILSSKKLLLSDSGFYLCAWSSGPGGGGELFFGEGSRLTVL.